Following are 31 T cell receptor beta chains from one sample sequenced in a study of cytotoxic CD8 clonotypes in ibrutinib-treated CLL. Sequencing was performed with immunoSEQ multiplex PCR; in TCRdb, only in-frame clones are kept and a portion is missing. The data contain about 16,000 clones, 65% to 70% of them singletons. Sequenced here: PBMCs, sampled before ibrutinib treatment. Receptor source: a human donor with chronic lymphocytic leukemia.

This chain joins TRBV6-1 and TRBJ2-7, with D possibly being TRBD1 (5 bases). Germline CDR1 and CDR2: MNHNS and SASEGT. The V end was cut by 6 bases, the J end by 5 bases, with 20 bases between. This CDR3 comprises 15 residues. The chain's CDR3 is CASSTGQGGWDEQYF. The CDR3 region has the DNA TGTGCCAGCAGCACAGGTCAGGGTGGTTGGGACGAGCAGTACTTC.

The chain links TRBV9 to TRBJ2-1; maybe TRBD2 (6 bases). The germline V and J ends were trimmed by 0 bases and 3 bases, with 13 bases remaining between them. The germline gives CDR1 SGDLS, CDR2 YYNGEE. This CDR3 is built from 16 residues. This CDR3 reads CASSVAGGADYNEQFF. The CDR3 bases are TGTGCCAGCAGCGTAGCTGGAGGGGCCGACTACAATGAGCAGTTCTTC.

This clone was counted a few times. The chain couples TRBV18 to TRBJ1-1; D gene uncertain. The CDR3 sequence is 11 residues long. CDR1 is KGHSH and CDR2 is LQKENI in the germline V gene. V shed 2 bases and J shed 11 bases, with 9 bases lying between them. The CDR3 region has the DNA TGTGCCAGCTCACCAGACTCCGGGGCTTTCTTT. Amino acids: CASSPDSGAFF.

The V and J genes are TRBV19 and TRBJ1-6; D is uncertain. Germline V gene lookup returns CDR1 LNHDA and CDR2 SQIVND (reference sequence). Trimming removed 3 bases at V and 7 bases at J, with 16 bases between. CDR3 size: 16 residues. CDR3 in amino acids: CASSILGGPKNSPLHF. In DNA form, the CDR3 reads TGTGCCAGTAGTATCCTAGGAGGACCCAAAAATTCACCCCTCCACTTT.

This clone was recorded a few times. The CDR3 nucleotides are TGCGCCAGCAGCTCTTCTGGGACAGGGAAGGAAAAACTGTTTTTT. Amino acids: CASSSSGTGKEKLFF. The J gene is TRBJ1-4, the V gene TRBV5-1; 9 bases align to TRBD1. V gave up 3 bases and J gave up 8 bases; unmatched junction bases: 8. Germline-derived CDR1 and CDR2 are SGHRS and YFSETQ. There are 15 residues in the CDR3.

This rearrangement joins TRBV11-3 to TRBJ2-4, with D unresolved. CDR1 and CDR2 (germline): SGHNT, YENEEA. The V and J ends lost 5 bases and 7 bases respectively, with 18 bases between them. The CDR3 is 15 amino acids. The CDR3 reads CASSPRADLQNIQYF. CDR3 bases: TGTGCCAGCAGCCCCCGGGCAGACCTTCAGAACATTCAGTACTTC.

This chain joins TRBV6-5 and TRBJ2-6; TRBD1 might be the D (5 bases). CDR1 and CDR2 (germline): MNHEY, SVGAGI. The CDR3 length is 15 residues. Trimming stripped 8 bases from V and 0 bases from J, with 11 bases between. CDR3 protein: CASGQGYSGANVLTF. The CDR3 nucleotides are TGTGCCAGCGGCCAGGGCTACTCTGGGGCCAACGTCCTGACTTTC.

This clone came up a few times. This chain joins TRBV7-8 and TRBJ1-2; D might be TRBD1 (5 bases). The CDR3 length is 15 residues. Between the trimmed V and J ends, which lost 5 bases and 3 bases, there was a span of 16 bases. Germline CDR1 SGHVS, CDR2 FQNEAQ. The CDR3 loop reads CASSPSTAVHYGYTF. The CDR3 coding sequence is TGTGCCAGCAGCCCGTCGACAGCTGTACACTATGGCTACACCTTC.

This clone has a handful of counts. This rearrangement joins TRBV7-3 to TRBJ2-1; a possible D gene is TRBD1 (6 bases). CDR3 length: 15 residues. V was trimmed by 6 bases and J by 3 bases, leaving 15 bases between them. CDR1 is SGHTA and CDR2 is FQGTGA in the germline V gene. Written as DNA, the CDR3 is TGTGCCAGCAGGGCCGGGACATCGAGCTACAATGAGCAGTTCTTC. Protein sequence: CASRAGTSSYNEQFF.

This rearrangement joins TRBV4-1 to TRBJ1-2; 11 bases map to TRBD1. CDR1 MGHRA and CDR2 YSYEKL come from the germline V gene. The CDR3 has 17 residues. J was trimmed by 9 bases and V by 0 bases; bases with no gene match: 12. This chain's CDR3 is CASSQDVVKGQGARYTF. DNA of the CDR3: TGCGCCAGCAGCCAAGACGTGGTGAAAGGACAGGGGGCGCGCTACACCTTC.

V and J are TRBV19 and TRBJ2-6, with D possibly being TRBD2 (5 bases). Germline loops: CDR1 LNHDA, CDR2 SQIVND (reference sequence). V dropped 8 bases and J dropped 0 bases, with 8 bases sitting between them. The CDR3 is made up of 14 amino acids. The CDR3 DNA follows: TGTGCCAGTTCCGGGATCTCTGGGGCCAACGTCCTGACTTTC. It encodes CASSGISGANVLTF.

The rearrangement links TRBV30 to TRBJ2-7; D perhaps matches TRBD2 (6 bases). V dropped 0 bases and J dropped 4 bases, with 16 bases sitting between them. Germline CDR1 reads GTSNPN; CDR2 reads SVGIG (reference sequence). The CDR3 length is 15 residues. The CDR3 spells CAWSVGGAGSYEQYF. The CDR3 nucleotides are TGTGCCTGGAGTGTTGGAGGGGCTGGTAGTTACGAGCAGTACTTC.

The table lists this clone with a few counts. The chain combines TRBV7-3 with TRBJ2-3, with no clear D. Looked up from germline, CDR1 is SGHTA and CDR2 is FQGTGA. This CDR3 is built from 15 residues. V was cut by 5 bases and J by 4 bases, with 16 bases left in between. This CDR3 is CASSPDPLRPDTQYF. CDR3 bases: TGTGCCAGCAGCCCGGATCCCCTGCGTCCAGATACGCAGTATTTT. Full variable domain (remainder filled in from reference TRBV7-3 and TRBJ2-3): GAGVSQTPSNKVTEKGKYVELRCDPISGHTALYWYRQSLGQGPEFLIYFQGTGAADDSGLPNDRFFAVRPEGSVSTLKIQRTERGDSAVYLCASSPDPLRPDTQYFGPGTRLTVL.

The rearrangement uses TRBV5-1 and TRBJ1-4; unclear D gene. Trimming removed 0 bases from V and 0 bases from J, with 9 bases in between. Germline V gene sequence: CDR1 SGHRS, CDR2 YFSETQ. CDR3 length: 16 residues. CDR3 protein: CASSLVPLSTNEKLFF. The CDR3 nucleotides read TGCGCCAGCAGCTTGGTTCCACTTTCAACTAATGAAAAACTGTTTTTT.

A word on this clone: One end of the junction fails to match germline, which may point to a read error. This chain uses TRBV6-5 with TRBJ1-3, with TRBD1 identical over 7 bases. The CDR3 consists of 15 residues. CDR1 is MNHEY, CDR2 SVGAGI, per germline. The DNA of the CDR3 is TGTGCCAGCAGCTACTCCACAGGGGCTGGAAACACCATATATTTT. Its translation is CASSYSTGAGNTIYF.

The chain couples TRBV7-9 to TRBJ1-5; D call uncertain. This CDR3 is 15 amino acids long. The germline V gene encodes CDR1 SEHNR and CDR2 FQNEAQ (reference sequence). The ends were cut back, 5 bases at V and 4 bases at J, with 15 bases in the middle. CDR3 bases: TGTGCCAGCAGCCCAGAGGGAGGAAGAAATCAGCCCCAGCATTTT. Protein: CASSPEGGRNQPQHF.

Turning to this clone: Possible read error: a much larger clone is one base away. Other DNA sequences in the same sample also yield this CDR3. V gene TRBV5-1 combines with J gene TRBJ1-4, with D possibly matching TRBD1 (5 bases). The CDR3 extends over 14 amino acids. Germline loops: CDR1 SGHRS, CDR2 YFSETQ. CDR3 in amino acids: CASSLGAGNEKLFF. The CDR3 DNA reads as TGCGCCAGCAGCTTGGGGGCAGGGAATGAAAAATTGTTTTTT.

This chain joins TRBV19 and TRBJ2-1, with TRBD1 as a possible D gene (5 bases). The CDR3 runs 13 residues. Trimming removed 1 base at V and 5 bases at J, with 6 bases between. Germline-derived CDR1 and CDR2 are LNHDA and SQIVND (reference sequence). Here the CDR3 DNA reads TGTGCCAGTAGTATAGTACAGGACAATGAGCAGTTCTTC. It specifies CASSIVQDNEQFF.

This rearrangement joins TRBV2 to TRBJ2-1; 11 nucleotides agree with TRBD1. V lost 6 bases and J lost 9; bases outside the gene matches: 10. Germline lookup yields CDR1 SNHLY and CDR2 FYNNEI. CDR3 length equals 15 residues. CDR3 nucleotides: TGTGCCAGCAGGGGATCCGGGACAGGGGGAGGTGAGCAGTTCTTC. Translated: CASRGSGTGGGEQFF.

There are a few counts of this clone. This chain's CDR3 is CASSERTGRPGELFF. DNA for the CDR3: TGTGCCAGCAGTGAAAGGACAGGGCGGCCCGGGGAGCTGTTTTTT. This chain joins TRBV6-1 and TRBJ2-2, with 8 bases aligning to TRBD1. Per germline, CDR1 MNHNS and CDR2 SASEGT. Trimming at V came to 2 bases and at J to 6 bases, leaving 5 bases not matched to a gene. The CDR3 consists of 15 residues.

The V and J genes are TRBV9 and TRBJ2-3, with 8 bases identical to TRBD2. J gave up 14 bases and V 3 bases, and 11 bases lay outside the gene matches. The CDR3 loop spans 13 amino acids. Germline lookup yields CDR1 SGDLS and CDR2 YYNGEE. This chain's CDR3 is CASSARAGEISYF. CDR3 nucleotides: TGTGCCAGCAGCGCCCGAGCGGGGGAAATCTCGTATTTT.

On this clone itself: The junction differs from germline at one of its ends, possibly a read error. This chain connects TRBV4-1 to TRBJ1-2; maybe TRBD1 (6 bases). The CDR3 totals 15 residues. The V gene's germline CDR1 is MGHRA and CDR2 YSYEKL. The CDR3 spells CASSQWTEDNYGYTF. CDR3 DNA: TGTGCCAGCAGCCAGTGGACAGAGGATAACTATGGCTACACCTTC.

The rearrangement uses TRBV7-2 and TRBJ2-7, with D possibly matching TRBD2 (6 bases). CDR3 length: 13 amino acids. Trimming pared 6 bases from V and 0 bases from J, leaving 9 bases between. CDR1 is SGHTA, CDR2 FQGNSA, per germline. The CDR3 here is CASRMGGSYEQYF. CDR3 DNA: TGTGCCAGCAGAATGGGGGGCTCCTACGAGCAGTACTTC.

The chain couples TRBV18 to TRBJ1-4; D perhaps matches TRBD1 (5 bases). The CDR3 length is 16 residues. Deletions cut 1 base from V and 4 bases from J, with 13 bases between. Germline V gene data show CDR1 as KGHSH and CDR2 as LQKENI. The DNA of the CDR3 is TGTGCCAGCTCACCACGTTCGGAAAGGGGTAATGAAAAACTGTTTTTT. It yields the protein CASSPRSERGNEKLFF.

The DNA of the CDR3 is TGTGCCAGCAGCTTCCAAGAGACCCAGTACTTC. Residues: CASSFQETQYF. The gene calls are TRBV5-5 and TRBJ2-5, with D unresolved. Germline assignment: CDR1 SGHKS and CDR2 YYEKEE (reference sequence). The CDR3 totals 11 residues. Trimming took off 2 bases at V and 1 base at J, with 0 bases between the two ends.

In nucleotides, the CDR3 is TGTGCCAGCAGCAAACGCCGCCAGAGGGAGCTCCATTCTGGAAACACCATATATTTT. Translated: CASSKRRQRELHSGNTIYF. The chain links TRBV21-1 to TRBJ1-3. TRBV21-1 is a known pseudogene. The CDR3 spans 19 residues.

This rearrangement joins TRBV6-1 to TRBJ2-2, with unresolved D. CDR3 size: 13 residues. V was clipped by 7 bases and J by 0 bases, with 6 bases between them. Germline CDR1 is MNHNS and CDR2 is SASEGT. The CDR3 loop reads CASKLTNTGELFF. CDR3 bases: TGTGCCAGCAAACTAACGAACACCGGGGAGCTGTTTTTT.

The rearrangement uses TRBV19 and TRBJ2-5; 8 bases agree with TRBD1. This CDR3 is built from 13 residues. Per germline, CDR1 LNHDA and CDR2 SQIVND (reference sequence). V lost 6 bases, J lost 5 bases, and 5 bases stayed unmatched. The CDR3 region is CASSQDRVETQYF. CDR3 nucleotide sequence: TGTGCCAGTAGCCAGGACAGGGTGGAGACCCAGTACTTC.

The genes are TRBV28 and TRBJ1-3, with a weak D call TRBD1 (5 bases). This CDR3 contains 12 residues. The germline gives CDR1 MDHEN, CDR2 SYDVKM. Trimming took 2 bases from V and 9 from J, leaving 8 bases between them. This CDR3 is CASSLAGGTIYF. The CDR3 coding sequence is TGTGCCAGCAGTTTAGCGGGGGGCACCATATATTTT.

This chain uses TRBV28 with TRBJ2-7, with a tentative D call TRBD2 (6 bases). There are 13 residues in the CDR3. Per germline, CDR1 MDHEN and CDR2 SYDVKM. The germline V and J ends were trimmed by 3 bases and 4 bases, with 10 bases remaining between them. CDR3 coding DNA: TGTGCCAGCAGTTTGGGGGGTTTTTACGAGCAGTACTTC. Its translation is CASSLGGFYEQYF.

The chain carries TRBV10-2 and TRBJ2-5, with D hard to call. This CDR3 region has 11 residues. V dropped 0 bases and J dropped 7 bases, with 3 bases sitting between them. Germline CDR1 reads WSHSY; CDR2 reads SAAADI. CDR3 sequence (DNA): TGCGCCAGCAGTGAGTCGGGGACCCAGTACTTC. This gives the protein CASSESGTQYF.